This T cell receptor (beta chain) was identified in a study of blood T cell repertoires in COVID-19. Study details: Spain, Italy and the United States supplied samples that represented acute and convalescent COVID-19. T cells, B-cell-depleted T cells, or PBMCs supplied cDNA or gDNA.

Original processing methods: By means of reference gene primer amplification, nucleated cell counts were estimated. The protocol was immunoSEQ multiplex PCR, while the TCRdb copy is restricted to in-frame clones and leaves out a portion. V and J calls and clone size are given by that table; D and trimming were obtained from the DNA. Of approximately 280,000 clones listed, approximately 84% are singletons. The Seattle patients joined while their infection was active and were tracked longitudinally afterward. The CDR3 sequence is 13 residues long. The V gene lost 4 bases and the J gene lost 7 bases, with 10 bases spanning the gap. Germline V gene sequence: CDR1 ENHRY, CDR2 SYGVKD.

The rearrangement joins TRBV10-3 to TRBJ2-2, with D unclear. Sequencing input: peripheral blood. This sequence was found in a human donor with COVID-19, enrolled during active disease. The donor label of this sample is uncertain. CDR3 sequence reads: CAISVLEDGELFF. For the CDR3, the DNA is TGTGCCATCAGTGTACTCGAGGACGGGGAGCTGTTTTTT.